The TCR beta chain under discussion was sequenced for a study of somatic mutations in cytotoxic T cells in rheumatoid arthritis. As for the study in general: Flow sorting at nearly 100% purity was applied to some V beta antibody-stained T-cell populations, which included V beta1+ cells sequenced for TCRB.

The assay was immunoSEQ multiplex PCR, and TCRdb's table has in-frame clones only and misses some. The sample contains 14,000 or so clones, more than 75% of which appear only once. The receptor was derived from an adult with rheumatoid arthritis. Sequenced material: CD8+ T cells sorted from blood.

CDR3: CASSPGAEETQYF. In DNA form, the CDR3 reads TGTGCCAGCAGCCCAGGGGCGGAGGAGACCCAGTACTTC. V and J are TRBV7-6 and TRBJ2-5; weak D call: TRBD1 (6 bases). V was shortened by 5 bases and J by 5 bases, with 12 bases between the two germline ends. The CDR3 extends over 13 amino acids. Germline CDR1 SGHVS, CDR2 FNYEAQ.